The present entry profiles one TCR beta chain with its context. The data were obtained in a study of blood T cell repertoires in COVID-19. Germline V gene sequence: CDR1 SGDLS, CDR2 YYNGEE. The CDR3 runs 13 residues. V was clipped by 4 bases and J by 5 bases; unmatched bases: 3. The assay was immunoSEQ multiplex PCR, and TCRdb's table has in-frame clones only and misses some. The table records approximately 270,000 clones, about 87% of them present only once. The receptor comes from a woman younger than 45 with COVID-19, enrolled during active disease. Input material: peripheral blood. This chain joins TRBV9 and TRBJ2-5, with TRBD1 matching 9 bases. CDR3 sequence (DNA): TGTGCCAGCAGCCGGACAGGGGCCGAGACCCAGTACTTC. It encodes CASSRTGAETQYF.